The 17 T cell receptor beta chains below were found in one sample sequenced in a study of cytomegalovirus exposure and HLA in healthy donors. 60 Vbeta and 13 Jbeta primers were used in PCR. Assay used: immunoSEQ multiplex PCR; TCRdb lists only in-frame clones, some missing. The top ten clones hold less than 6% of a sample with about 120,000 clones, 77% of them seen once. Sample: PBMCs. These receptors were taken from a man younger than 35 in good health and CMV-seropositive.

Remarks on this clone: This sample also contains other DNA sequences that code for the same CDR3. The rearrangement joins TRBV10-3 to TRBJ1-2; no clear D. Germline V CDR1 and CDR2: ENHRY, SYGVKD. This CDR3 contains 13 residues. Trimming took off 6 bases at V and 2 bases at J, with 10 bases between the two ends. In DNA, the CDR3 is TGTGCCATCAGCCTTCAAGAGAACTATGGCTACACCTTC. Translation gives CAISLQENYGYTF.

This sequence joins TRBV11-2 and TRBJ2-7; 7 bases are shared with TRBD1. J was trimmed by 2 bases and V by 1 base; bases with no gene match: 8. The CDR3 consists of 16 residues. Germline V gene sequence: CDR1 SGHAT, CDR2 FQNNGV. CDR3 sequence reads: CASSLGGDRATYEQYF. CDR3 DNA: TGTGCCAGCAGCTTAGGTGGAGACAGGGCCACCTACGAGCAGTACTTC. The whole variable domain, remainder taken from reference TRBV11-2 and TRBJ2-7, is EAGVAQSPRYKIIEKRQSVAFWCNPISGHATLYWYQQILGQGPKLLIQFQNNGVVDDSQLPKDRFSAERLKGVDSTLKIQPAKLEDSAVYLCASSLGGDRATYEQYFGPGTRLTVT.

The V gene is TRBV28, the J gene TRBJ2-2; possible D gene TRBD2, 5 bases. With 8 bases removed from V and 7 bases from J, the gap between germline ends came to 14 bases. Germline V CDR1 and CDR2: MDHEN, SYDVKM. The CDR3 length is 13 residues. The CDR3 DNA follows: TGTGCCAGCGGGTTAGCGAGCGGCGGGGAGCTGTTTTTT. Its protein product is CASGLASGGELFF.

The chain is built from TRBV5-4 and TRBJ1-2; 8 positions match TRBD1. CDR3 length equals 14 residues. V shed 6 bases and J 5 bases; nucleotides not matched to a gene: 9. The germline CDR1 and CDR2 sequences are SGHNT and YYREEE (reference sequence). For the CDR3, the DNA is TGTGCCAGCAACATAATGGACAGGGAGTATGGCTACACCTTC. As protein: CASNIMDREYGYTF.

The chain carries TRBV6-6 and TRBJ1-1; D call uncertain. The germline V gene encodes CDR1 MNHNY and CDR2 SVGAGI (reference sequence). The CDR3 is 11 amino acids. V lost 2 bases, J lost 5 bases, and 3 bases lay in between. The chain's CDR3 is CASSYVTEAFF. CDR3 sequence (DNA): TGTGCCAGCAGTTACGTAACTGAAGCTTTCTTT.

The V gene is TRBV4-1, the J gene TRBJ2-1; 12 nucleotides line up with TRBD2. After removal of 2 bases from V and 12 bases from J, the junction contained 14 bases not matched to a gene. This CDR3 comprises 17 residues. Germline CDR1 reads MGHRA; CDR2 reads YSYEKL. DNA of the CDR3: TGCGCCAGCAGCCAACCCCTGGAGACTAGCGGGAGCTCTGGGCAGTTCTTC. It translates to CASSQPLETSGSSGQFF.

The rearrangement joins TRBV30 to TRBJ1-1; D unresolved. CDR1 is GTSNPN and CDR2 is SVGIG in the germline V gene (reference sequence). The CDR3 is made up of 11 amino acids. V lost 0 bases and J 8 bases, leaving 7 bases between the germline ends. The CDR3 spells CAWSVVGEAFF. Written as DNA, the CDR3 is TGTGCCTGGAGTGTAGTGGGCGAAGCTTTCTTT.

The rearrangement joins TRBV5-6 to TRBJ1-6; a possible D gene is TRBD1 (5 bases). This CDR3 comprises 19 residues. V lost 3 bases, J lost 0 bases, and 19 bases lay in between. The germline V gene has CDR1 SGHDT and CDR2 YYEEEE. The CDR3 coding sequence is TGTGCCAGCAGCTGGAGGGGCACGGGCAGGGCCTCCTATAATTCACCCCTCCACTTT. Its protein is CASSWRGTGRASYNSPLHF.

The rearrangement uses TRBV7-9 and TRBJ2-5, with 7 bases identical to TRBD2. Trimming cost V 1 base and J 3 bases; bases outside gene matches: 11. This CDR3 has 17 residues. From germline, CDR1 is SEHNR and CDR2 FQNEAQ (reference sequence). The CDR3 DNA sequence: TGTGCCAGCAGCTTAGTAGGGTCGGGACTAAGCGAAGAGACCCAGTACTTC. Translated, it gives CASSLVGSGLSEETQYF. The full variable domain, completed using reference TRBV7-9 and TRBJ2-5, is DTGVSQNPRHKITKRGQNVTFRCDPISEHNRLYWYRQTLGQGPEFLTYFQNEAQLEKSRLLSDRFSAERPKGSFSTLEIQRTEQGDSAMYLCASSLVGSGLSEETQYFGPGTRLLVL.

V and J are TRBV30 and TRBJ1-2, with D unresolved. This CDR3 is 12 amino acids long. Germline V gene lookup returns CDR1 GTSNPN and CDR2 SVGIG (reference sequence). Trimming pared 3 bases from V and 4 bases from J, leaving 9 bases between. CDR3: CAWSRSSYGYTF. DNA of the CDR3: TGTGCCTGGAGCCGGTCCTCCTATGGCTACACCTTC.

This chain connects TRBV4-1 to TRBJ2-7, with a possible D match to TRBD1 (6 bases). CDR3 length: 15 residues. V was pared by 3 bases and J by 2 bases, with 14 bases between. Germline V gives CDR1 MGHRA, CDR2 YSYEKL. As DNA, the CDR3 is TGCGCCAGCAGCCAGTACCGGGACACCCCCTACGAGCAGTACTTC. Protein: CASSQYRDTPYEQYF.

The V gene is TRBV9, the J gene TRBJ2-1, with 12 bases lining up with TRBD2. The V and J ends lost 2 bases and 5 bases, in that order; junction bases with no gene match: 11. CDR1 is SGDLS and CDR2 is YYNGEE in the germline V gene. The CDR3 has 18 amino acids. The DNA of the CDR3 is TGTGCCAGCAGCGTGAGTTTGCCGGGACTAGCGGGTCACAATGAGCAGTTCTTC. The encoded protein is CASSVSLPGLAGHNEQFF.

CDR3 DNA sequence: TGTGCCAGCAGCGGCGATCAGGGGGCAACTAATGAAAAACTGTTTTTT. It translates to CASSGDQGATNEKLFF. V gene TRBV5-8 combines with J gene TRBJ1-4; 7 positions agree with TRBD1. Germline lookup yields CDR1 SGHTS and CDR2 YDEGEE. The CDR3 spans 16 residues. V was pared by 4 bases and J by 0 bases, with 6 bases of the junction left unmatched.

The CDR3 DNA sequence: TGCAGCGTTACTAAGGGGTCTGGAAACACCATATATTTT. It encodes CSVTKGSGNTIYF. The chain uses TRBV29-1 and TRBJ1-3, with TRBD1 as a possible D gene (5 bases). The germline V gene encodes CDR1 SQVTM and CDR2 ANQGSEA. This CDR3 region has 13 residues. Trimming took off 5 bases at V and 1 base at J, with 9 bases between the two ends.

The chain recombines TRBV5-5 with TRBJ2-7; TRBD1 agrees at 10 bases. V was clipped by 0 bases and J by 1 base; unmatched bases: 1. The CDR3 loop spans 15 amino acids. In germline, CDR1 is SGHKS, CDR2 YYEKEE (reference sequence). In DNA form, the CDR3 reads TGTGCCAGCAGCTTGGGACAGGGGGCTTCCTACGAGCAGTACTTC. Its protein product is CASSLGQGASYEQYF. Together with reference TRBV5-5 and TRBJ2-7, the CDR3 gives the full variable domain: DAGVTQSPTHLIKTRGQQVTLRCSPISGHKSVSWYQQVLGQGPQFIFQYYEKEERGRGNFPDRFSARQFPNYSSELNVNALLLGDSALYLCASSLGQGASYEQYFGPGTRLTVT.

This clone was picked up one time. This rearrangement joins TRBV11-2 to TRBJ2-1; D is undetermined. The germline CDR1 and CDR2 sequences are SGHAT and FQNNGV. This CDR3 is 16 amino acids long. The ends were cut back, 0 bases at V and 4 bases at J, with 13 bases in the middle. The CDR3 loop is CASSLERAPGYNEQFF. Here the CDR3 DNA reads TGTGCCAGCAGCTTAGAGCGAGCGCCCGGGTACAATGAGCAGTTCTTC. The entire variable domain, with the rest obtained from reference TRBV11-2 and TRBJ2-1, is as follows: EAGVAQSPRYKIIEKRQSVAFWCNPISGHATLYWYQQILGQGPKLLIQFQNNGVVDDSQLPKDRFSAERLKGVDSTLKIQPAKLEDSAVYLCASSLERAPGYNEQFFGPGTRLTVL.

V usage is TRBV14 and J usage is TRBJ2-7; no reliable D call. This CDR3 has 15 residues. Trimming took 1 base from V and 0 from J, leaving 10 bases between them. The germline gives CDR1 SGHDN, CDR2 FVKESK. The CDR3 DNA sequence: TGTGCCAGCAGCCAAGTTCCGGGTAGCTCCTACGAGCAGTACTTC. It specifies CASSQVPGSSYEQYF.